Listed below are T cell receptor beta chains from one sample, sequenced in a study of T-cell memory formation after mild COVID-19. One entry per CDR3 protein results from TCRdb running MiXCR on the 5' RACE reads. The sample includes some 280,000 distinct CDR3 sequences, around 16% of them seen just once. The sequencing sample was made of PBMCs or a T cell subset sorted from them (not recorded which). The source is a man between 18 and 35 years old who had mild COVID-19 (a few samples of this study predate the infection). Cell type and time point are not known. CDR3s include the opening cysteine and the closing phenylalanine or tryptophan. Clone size is not always given. Where it is, it says once, few, many or a class for expanded clones.

len | v_gene | abundance | CDR3aa
14 | TRBV19 | NA | CASSGKTGDYGYTF
14 | TRBV28 | NA | CASRSGQGTQPQHF
13 | TRBV15 | NA | CATSTGGVEKLFF
17 | TRBV5-6 | few | CASSRYRRDSGVTEAFF
17 | TRBV4-3 | many | CASSQDPPRVAAGELFF
15 | TRBV5-5 | NA | CASSYPGTGSYEQYF
15 | TRBV4-3 | few | CASSEGTSIEETQYF
14 | TRBV20-1 | few | CSAELAGSTDTQYF
16 | TRBV29-1 | NA | CSVDTWPGQGDYGYTF
14 | TRBV7-9 | few | CASNHGRGANEQYF
14 | TRBV20-1 | NA | CSAERGQGATEAFF
15 | TRBV18 | few | CASSPMGQLNTEAFF
14 | TRBV7-9 | NA | CASSLGGVVYGYTF
14 | TRBV29-1 | few | CSVERWQGTDTQYF
16 | TRBV5-1 | many | CASSLTLAGRSETQYF
16 | TRBV12-3/TRBV12-4 | NA | CASSSNPRRNTDTQYF
16 | TRBV29-1 | NA | CSVEGGQGVAYYGYTF